This T cell receptor (beta chain) derives from a study of metastatic and nonmetastatic thyroid tumors. On the study more broadly: Repertoires from blood and tumor or nodule tissue of malignant and benign thyroid patients were compared.

The germline CDR1 and CDR2 sequences are MGHRA and YSYEKL. This CDR3 has 16 residues. Trimming took 0 bases from V and 2 from J, leaving 12 bases between them. All patients were treatment-naive before thyroid surgery. Regarding the study as a whole: Versus benign nodules, malignant thyroid tumors reportedly had significantly higher TCR beta diversity, in blood and tumor.

The authors' processing: The study's classifier, a distant-metastasis tool for papillary thyroid cancer, was built using CDR3 differences across clinicopathological groups. TCRdb reassembled clones from the PCR reads with MiXCR. TCRdb's processing, not the authors', yielded these V and J calls. The sample lists over 55,000 clones, 25% to 35% occurring once. This clone was observed at least ten times. What it binds is not known. The same CDR3 is also encoded by other DNA sequences in this sample. J is TRBJ2-3 and V is TRBV4-1; a weak D match, TRBD2 (5 bases). Sequencing was done on a sample of blood. The receptor's source is a female donor with papillary thyroid cancer or a benign thyroid nodule (not recorded which). Some clones in this sample may be carry-over from other donors' samples. CDR3 region: CASSQDERSYTDTQYF. The CDR3 nucleotides are TGCGCCAGCAGCCAAGACGAGCGGTCGTACACAGATACGCAGTATTTT.